Listed below are T cell receptor beta chains from one sample, sequenced in a study of Ad26.COV2.S vaccination and SARS-CoV-2 variants. Sequenced by immunoSEQ multiplex PCR; TCRdb stores in-frame clones only, minus some. Altogether hundreds of thousands of clones are present, 89% being singletons, with the ten largest covering approximately 1.5%. The material was peripheral blood, obtained in a trial of Ad26.COV2.S vaccine versus placebo. Source of these receptors: a person between 18 and 59 years old who received the Ad26.COV2.S COVID-19 vaccine or a placebo. Each CDR3 is given with its conserved first and last residue. Fields, in order: CDR3 length, V gene, J gene, D gene, clone size, CDR3 DNA, CDR3 protein. D genes are given only for firm matches. A row's size may be missing; if present it is once, few, many or a size class.

length: 15
V: TRBV19
J: TRBJ2-1
D: TRBD2
size: -
DNA: TGTGCCAGTAGACTCACTAGCGGGGCCTACAATGAGCAGTTCTTC
CDR3: CASRLTSGAYNEQFF

length: 16
V: TRBV27
J: TRBJ2-6
D: -
size: -
DNA: TGTGCCAGCACCTTGGCGGGAAACTCTGGGGCCAACGTCCTGACTTTC
CDR3: CASTLAGNSGANVLTF

length: 14
V: TRBV5-1
J: TRBJ1-6
D: -
size: -
DNA: TGCGCCAGCAGCTTGGGGCAGGGGATTTCACCCCTCCACTTT
CDR3: CASSLGQGISPLHF

length: 12
V: TRBV7-9
J: TRBJ1-5
D: -
size: -
DNA: TGTGCCAGCAGCTTGGATTATCAGCCCCAGCATTTT
CDR3: CASSLDYQPQHF

length: 17
V: TRBV27
J: TRBJ2-4
D: -
size: -
DNA: TGTGCCAGCAGTTTACTCGCTCAGTCAGGCAGCAAAAACATTCAGTACTTC
CDR3: CASSLLAQSGSKNIQYF

length: 13
V: TRBV9
J: TRBJ1-5
D: TRBD1
size: -
DNA: TGTGCCAGCAGCGTGCAGGGGGATCAGCCCCAGCATTTT
CDR3: CASSVQGDQPQHF

length: 12
V: TRBV11-3
J: TRBJ2-2
D: -
size: -
DNA: TGTGCCAGCAGCTATAGCACCGGGGAGCTGTTTTTT
CDR3: CASSYSTGELFF

length: 13
V: TRBV19
J: TRBJ2-1
D: -
size: -
DNA: TGTGCCAGTAGTATGGGACCCTACAATGAGCAGTTCTTC
CDR3: CASSMGPYNEQFF

length: 16
V: TRBV7-2
J: TRBJ2-1
D: TRBD2
size: -
DNA: TGTGCCAGCAGCGAGATGGGACTAGCGGGGGCAAATGAGCAGTTCTTC
CDR3: CASSEMGLAGANEQFF

length: 15
V: TRBV4-2
J: TRBJ2-1
D: -
size: -
DNA: TGTGCCAGCAGCCAAGAATGGGACTCCTACAATGAGCAGTTCTTC
CDR3: CASSQEWDSYNEQFF

length: 15
V: TRBV24-1
J: TRBJ2-2
D: -
size: -
DNA: TGTGCCACCAGTCTGGCCCCCGGGAACACCGGGGAGCTGTTTTTT
CDR3: CATSLAPGNTGELFF

length: 14
V: TRBV5-1
J: TRBJ2-7
D: -
size: -
DNA: TGCGCCAGCAGCTTGGAGGGGGAGAGGTACGAGCAGTACTTC
CDR3: CASSLEGERYEQYF

length: 17
V: TRBV7-3
J: TRBJ1-6
D: TRBD1
size: few
DNA: TGTGCCAGCAGCTTAAACCCAGGGGGGTCTGTGAGTTCACCCCTCCACTTT
CDR3: CASSLNPGGSVSSPLHF

length: 15
V: TRBV4-3
J: TRBJ1-2
D: -
size: -
DNA: TGCGCCAGCAGCCAAGTAGTAGGCCAGTTTTATGGCTACACCTTC
CDR3: CASSQVVGQFYGYTF

length: 14
V: TRBV5-1
J: TRBJ2-5
D: -
size: -
DNA: TGCGCCAGCAGCTTGGGAGGTCGGACGGAGACCCAGTACTTC
CDR3: CASSLGGRTETQYF

length: 15
V: TRBV15
J: TRBJ2-7
D: TRBD2
size: -
DNA: TGTGCCACCAGCAGAGAGGTTAGCGGGGTCTACGAGCAGTACTTC
CDR3: CATSREVSGVYEQYF

length: 13
V: TRBV12-5
J: TRBJ2-5
D: -
size: once
DNA: TGTGCTAGTGGTTTCCTACAGACGGGGCCCCAGTACTTC
CDR3: CASGFLQTGPQYF

length: 15
V: TRBV7-2
J: TRBJ2-4
D: -
size: -
DNA: TGTGCCAGCAGCTTAGTAGGGGGTTGGGAAAACATTCAGTACTTC
CDR3: CASSLVGGWENIQYF

length: 13
V: TRBV12-3/TRBV12-4
J: TRBJ1-6
D: TRBD1
size: -
DNA: TGTGCCAGCAGCCCGACAGGGGTTTCACCCCTCCACTTT
CDR3: CASSPTGVSPLHF

length: 14
V: TRBV11-3
J: TRBJ2-1
D: TRBD1
size: -
DNA: TGTGCCAGCAGCCCCGGACAGGAGTACAATGAGCAGTTCTTC
CDR3: CASSPGQEYNEQFF

length: 13
V: TRBV5-6
J: TRBJ2-7
D: TRBD2
size: -
DNA: TGTGCCAGCAGCTTGTCAGCGGGAGACGAGCAGTACTTC
CDR3: CASSLSAGDEQYF

length: 12
V: TRBV7-9
J: TRBJ1-1
D: -
size: -
DNA: TGTGCCAGCAGTTCAGCGGCCCCTGAAGCTTTCTTT
CDR3: CASSSAAPEAFF

length: 16
V: TRBV4-3
J: TRBJ2-1
D: -
size: -
DNA: TGCGCCAGCAGCCAAGATGGGCTAGGCTCCTACAATGAGCAGTTCTTC
CDR3: CASSQDGLGSYNEQFF

length: 13
V: TRBV2
J: TRBJ1-4
D: -
size: once
DNA: TGTGCCAGCATTCAGAGATCTAATGAAAAACTGTTTTTT
CDR3: CASIQRSNEKLFF

length: 13
V: TRBV6-5
J: TRBJ1-1
D: -
size: -
DNA: TGTGCCAGCACCCCCTCGGGAGGGACTGAAGCTTTCTTT
CDR3: CASTPSGGTEAFF

length: 16
V: TRBV24-1
J: TRBJ1-5
D: TRBD1
size: -
DNA: TGTGCCACCAGTTCCCGGGACAGGGGTAGCAATCAGCCCCAGCATTTT
CDR3: CATSSRDRGSNQPQHF

length: 23
V: TRBV15
J: TRBJ1-2
D: TRBD1
size: -
DNA: TGTGCCACCAGCAGAGATCTCCCCCACCTTTTTCGGACAGGGGCGACCCCTAACTATGGCTACACCTTC
CDR3: CATSRDLPHLFRTGATPNYGYTF

length: 13
V: TRBV6-5
J: TRBJ2-3
D: -
size: -
DNA: TGTGCCAGCCGGGACTCTGGCACAGATACGCAGTATTTT
CDR3: CASRDSGTDTQYF

length: 15
V: TRBV19
J: TRBJ2-7
D: TRBD2
size: once
DNA: TGTGCCAGTAGTTCCAGATCGGGGGGCTCCTACGAGCAGTACTTC
CDR3: CASSSRSGGSYEQYF

length: 16
V: TRBV6-6
J: TRBJ2-7
D: -
size: -
DNA: TGTGCCAGCACTTCTTCCGGCGGGCCCGATTCCTACGAGCAGTACTTC
CDR3: CASTSSGGPDSYEQYF

length: 14
V: TRBV5-1
J: TRBJ2-4
D: TRBD1
size: -
DNA: TGCGCCAGCAGCGCCGGACAGGGGATAGACATTCAGTACTTC
CDR3: CASSAGQGIDIQYF

length: 14
V: TRBV7-9
J: TRBJ2-5
D: TRBD2
size: once
DNA: TGTGCCAGCAGCTTAGCGGGACTAGCAGAGACCCAGTACTTC
CDR3: CASSLAGLAETQYF

length: 13
V: TRBV2
J: TRBJ1-2
D: TRBD1
size: -
DNA: TGTGCCGGAGGGACAGGGCCCACCTATGGCTACACCTTC
CDR3: CAGGTGPTYGYTF

length: 14
V: TRBV3-1/TRBV3-2
J: TRBJ2-1
D: -
size: -
DNA: TGTGCCAGCAGCCAAGAAACGGCTAGATTTGAGCAGTTCTTC
CDR3: CASSQETARFEQFF

length: 16
V: TRBV9
J: TRBJ1-1
D: -
size: -
DNA: TGTGCCAGCAGCCCCGAGGGTCGGGGCGCAGACACTGAAGCTTTCTTT
CDR3: CASSPEGRGADTEAFF

length: 11
V: TRBV20-1
J: TRBJ1-1
D: -
size: -
DNA: TGCAGTGCTGAGAAGGACACTGAAGCTTTCTTT
CDR3: CSAEKDTEAFF

length: 14
V: TRBV3-1/TRBV3-2
J: TRBJ2-7
D: TRBD2
size: -
DNA: TGTGCCAGCAGCCTGGGACTAGCCTCCTACGAGCAGTACTTC
CDR3: CASSLGLASYEQYF

length: 13
V: TRBV19
J: TRBJ2-7
D: TRBD2
size: -
DNA: TGTGCCAGTAGTTTGCGGGAGGACTACGAGCAGTACTTC
CDR3: CASSLREDYEQYF

length: 15
V: TRBV3-1/TRBV3-2
J: TRBJ1-4
D: -
size: -
DNA: TGTGCCAGCAGCCCCCGAGGACAGCGGAATGAAAAACTGTTTTTT
CDR3: CASSPRGQRNEKLFF

length: 13
V: TRBV19
J: TRBJ1-2
D: -
size: -
DNA: TGTGCCAGTAGCCCTTGGGGGAACTATGGCTACACCTTC
CDR3: CASSPWGNYGYTF

length: 14
V: TRBV18
J: TRBJ1-5
D: TRBD1
size: -
DNA: TGTGCCAGCTCACCAACAGGGGTGGAACAGCCCCAGCATTTT
CDR3: CASSPTGVEQPQHF

length: 15
V: TRBV6-2/TRBV6-3
J: TRBJ2-2
D: -
size: -
DNA: TGTGCCAGCAGTTACTCGGCGGAGAACACCGGGGAGCTGTTTTTT
CDR3: CASSYSAENTGELFF

length: 15
V: TRBV5-1
J: TRBJ2-1
D: TRBD2
size: -
DNA: TGCGCCAGCAGCTTAAGCGGGGGCAAGAACAATGAGCAGTTCTTC
CDR3: CASSLSGGKNNEQFF

length: 13
V: TRBV29-1
J: TRBJ2-2
D: -
size: -
DNA: TGCAGCGTTAAATTAAGCAGTGGCGGGGAGCTGTTTTTT
CDR3: CSVKLSSGGELFF

length: 12
V: TRBV2
J: TRBJ2-5
D: -
size: once
DNA: TGTGCCAGCGGGCTAAACCAAGAGACCCAGTACTTC
CDR3: CASGLNQETQYF

length: 13
V: TRBV3-1/TRBV3-2
J: TRBJ1-5
D: -
size: -
DNA: TGTGCCAGCAGCCAATGGGGAGATCAGCCCCAGCATTTT
CDR3: CASSQWGDQPQHF

length: 15
V: TRBV7-2
J: TRBJ1-6
D: TRBD1
size: -
DNA: TGTGCCAGCAGCTTGGGACAGGGCGATAATTCACCCCTCCACTTT
CDR3: CASSLGQGDNSPLHF

length: 15
V: TRBV4-1
J: TRBJ2-7
D: -
size: -
DNA: TGCGCCAGCAGCCAAGTCGCCGGGCCCGGGTACGAGCAGTACTTC
CDR3: CASSQVAGPGYEQYF

length: 18
V: TRBV7-9
J: TRBJ2-7
D: -
size: -
DNA: TGTGCCAGCAGCTTTCCAACAGGCACGGGATCAAGCTCCTACGAGCAGTACTTC
CDR3: CASSFPTGTGSSSYEQYF

length: 14
V: TRBV7-2
J: TRBJ1-1
D: TRBD1
size: -
DNA: TGTGCCAGCAGCTTCACAGGGGGCTACACTGAAGCTTTCTTT
CDR3: CASSFTGGYTEAFF

length: 15
V: TRBV3-1/TRBV3-2
J: TRBJ1-1
D: -
size: -
DNA: TGTGCCAGCAGCCCAAGACACCTACCGAACACTGAAGCTTTCTTT
CDR3: CASSPRHLPNTEAFF

length: 13
V: TRBV6-5
J: TRBJ1-1
D: -
size: -
DNA: TGTGCCAGCGGCTCACACCCGAAGACTGAAGCTTTCTTT
CDR3: CASGSHPKTEAFF

length: 11
V: TRBV30
J: TRBJ1-1
D: -
size: -
DNA: TGTGCCTGGAGTCGTGGCCCTGAAGCTTTCTTT
CDR3: CAWSRGPEAFF